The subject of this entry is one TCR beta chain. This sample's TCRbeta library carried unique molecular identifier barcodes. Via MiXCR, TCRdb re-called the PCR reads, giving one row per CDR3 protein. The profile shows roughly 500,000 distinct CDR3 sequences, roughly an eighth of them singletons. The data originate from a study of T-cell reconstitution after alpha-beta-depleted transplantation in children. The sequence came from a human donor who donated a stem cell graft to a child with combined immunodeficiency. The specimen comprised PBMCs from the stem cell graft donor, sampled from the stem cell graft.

Here the CDR3 reads CASSQGPGVGEQYF. The CDR3 DNA is TGTGCCAGCAGCCAAGGGCCAGGGGTGGGCGAGCAGTACTTC. The rearrangement joins TRBV3-1 to TRBJ2-7; a possible D gene is TRBD1 (6 bases). The V and J ends lost 1 base and 6 bases respectively, with 13 bases between them. CDR3 length equals 14 residues. CDR1 LGHDT and CDR2 YNNKEL come from the germline V gene (reference sequence).